The 29 T cell receptor beta chains given below trace back to one sample, sequenced in a study of T cells in women clearing cervical HPV infection. Libraries were prepared by immunoSEQ multiplex PCR; TCRdb keeps only in-frame clonotypes and omits some of them. The listing records roughly 35,000 clones. The specimen was blood buffy coat. These receptors were obtained from a woman between 18 and 70 years old with a cervical HPV16 infection that either progressed to CIN3+ or cleared (not recorded which).

As concerns this clone: The missing CDR3 end, 3 residues past where the read stops, is filled in from the germline J gene. This chain connects TRBV23-1 to TRBJ2-2; D perhaps matches TRBD1 (5 bases). TRBV23-1 is annotated as an ORF whose role is uncertain. V dropped 4 bases and J dropped 5 bases, with 35 bases sitting between them. The CDR3 covers 22 residues. The sequenced part of the CDR3 DNA is TGCGCCAGCAGTCCGCGAACGATCAATCTCGGCAGGGTGTTGAATATAACCGGGGAG. It specifies CASSPRTINLGRVLNITGE. The full-length CDR3 reads as CASSPRTINLGRVLNITGELFF.

About this clone itself: At one boundary the junction diverges from the germline segment, which might be a read error. Sequencing ends 3 residues short of the CDR3 end; the germline J gene provides the rest. V and J are TRBV18 and TRBJ2-1, with TRBD2 identical over 7 bases. This CDR3 region has 15 residues. Germline loops: CDR1 KGHSH, CDR2 LQKENI. CDR3 bases read: TGTGCCGGCTCACCACCGGCTAGCGGCTACAATGAG. The encoded protein is CAGSPPASGYNE. The full CDR3 protein is CAGSPPASGYNEQFF. The variable domain in full, with the rest retrieved from reference TRBV18 and TRBJ2-1, is NAGVMQNPRHLVRRRGQEARLRCSPMKGHSHVYWYRQLPEEGLKFMVYLQKENIIDESGMPKERFSAEFPKEGPSILRIQQVVRGDSAAYFCAGSPPASGYNEQFFGPGTRLTVL.

Details on this clone: The CDR3 is cut off 3 residues early in the read; its end comes from the germline J gene. The V and J genes are TRBV5-1 and TRBJ1-1, with 7 positions matching TRBD1. Germline V gives CDR1 SGHRS, CDR2 YFSETQ. The CDR3 extends over 14 amino acids. After removal of 4 bases from V and 4 bases from J, the junction contained 7 bases not matched to a gene. The CDR3 protein is CASSRVTGATEAFF. The CDR3 DNA, read in part, is TGCGCCAGCAGCCGCGTTACAGGGGCCACTGAA.

In the case of this clone: The read ends 3 residues before the CDR3 terminus; that terminus is restored from the germline J gene. This chain uses TRBV6-1 with TRBJ2-7, with a weak D call TRBD2 (6 bases). Trimming removed 3 bases from V and 1 base from J, with 7 bases in between. Per the germline V gene, CDR1 is MNHNS and CDR2 is SASEGT. The CDR3 runs 13 residues. The CDR3 region is CASSDGGSYEQYF. CDR3 DNA, as far as it was read: TGTGCCAGCAGTGACGGGGGTTCCTACGAG.

Turning to this clone: The read terminates 3 residues before the CDR3 end, so the remaining end is supplied by the germline J gene. The V call is TRBV20-1, the J call TRBJ2-1; perhaps TRBD2 as D (6 bases). This CDR3 contains 16 residues. V was shortened by 2 bases and J by 6 bases, with 20 bases between the two germline ends. Germline CDR1 DFQATT, CDR2 SNEGSKA (reference sequence). The part of the CDR3 DNA that was read is TGCAGTGCTAGACCCCGCGGGCTAGCGCCCCTCAATGAG. As protein: CSARPRGLAPLNE. The whole CDR3 region reads CSARPRGLAPLNEQFF.

Comments on this clone: The read gets to within 3 residues of the CDR3 end, and the germline J gene fills in the rest. The chain uses TRBV28 and TRBJ2-7; 13 positions agree with TRBD2. CDR3 length: 14 amino acids. The germline CDR1 and CDR2 sequences are MDHEN and SYDVKM. V lost 4 bases and J lost 6; bases outside the gene matches: 3. The CDR3 DNA, read in part, is TGTGCCAGCAGTTGGGGACTAGCGGGAAGCGAG. Its protein product is CASSWGLAGSE. The entire CDR3 protein is CASSWGLAGSEQYF.

As concerns this clone: The read ends 3 residues shy of where the CDR3 ends; the end is completed using the germline J gene. The chain uses TRBV2 and TRBJ1-3; D gene uncertain. V was pared by 6 bases and J by 0 bases, with 3 bases between. Germline V gives CDR1 SNHLY, CDR2 FYNNEI. This CDR3 is 12 amino acids long. The CDR3 bases that were read are TGTGCCAGCAGCGTCTCTGGAAACACC. Translated: CASSVSGNT. The complete CDR3 protein is CASSVSGNTIYF.

In regard to this clone: The read halts 3 residues ahead of the CDR3 end, with the missing end drawn from the germline J gene. V usage is TRBV20-1 and J usage is TRBJ2-7; 8 bases match TRBD2. The CDR3 loop spans 14 amino acids. Trimming at V came to 5 bases and at J to 2 bases, leaving 8 bases not matched to a gene. Germline V gene data show CDR1 as DFQATT and CDR2 as SNEGSKA (reference sequence). The CDR3 loop reads CSARPTSGTYEQYF. The DNA read from the CDR3 is TGCAGTGCTCGGCCAACTAGCGGAACCTACGAG.

As to this clone: The sequenced fragment ends 3 residues before the CDR3 boundary, so the rest is inferred from the germline J gene. V gene TRBV2 combines with J gene TRBJ2-7; 7 bases align to TRBD1. CDR1 and CDR2 (germline): SNHLY, FYNNEI. The CDR3 extends over 13 amino acids. Unmatched junction bases numbered 7, after V lost 6 bases and J lost 5 bases. The chain's CDR3 is CASSITGVHEQYF. Incomplete CDR3 DNA: TGTGCCAGCAGCATCACAGGGGTCCACGAG.

Turning to this clone: From the germline J gene comes the end of the CDR3, since the read stops 3 residues before it. The V gene is TRBV29-1, the J gene TRBJ1-1; possible D gene TRBD1, 6 bases. Germline CDR1 reads SQVTM; CDR2 reads ANQGSEA. This CDR3 has 10 amino acids. CDR3 region: CSVGEGGAFF. The CDR3 DNA, read in part, is TGCAGCGTGGGAGAAGGGGGA.

As to this clone: Coverage ceases 3 residues before the CDR3 finishes, and the germline J gene fills in the end. The gene calls are TRBV18 and TRBJ1-1; unclear D gene. Germline loops: CDR1 KGHSH, CDR2 LQKENI. Trimming left V 3 bases short and J 4 bases short, with 12 bases between. The CDR3 length is 14 residues. The CDR3 loop is CASSPQAEATEAFF. CDR3 bases read: TGTGCCAGCTCACCCCAGGCAGAAGCCACTGAA.

Note on this clone: Read coverage stops 3 residues before the CDR3 terminus; the germline J gene supplies the remainder. The V call is TRBV7-2, the J call TRBJ1-4; D gene ambiguous. This CDR3 comprises 14 residues. V dropped 4 bases and J dropped 5 bases, with 11 bases sitting between them. Germline V gene data show CDR1 as SGHTA and CDR2 as FQGNSA. The CDR3 spells CASSSDSRNEKLFF. CDR3 DNA (partial): TGTGCCAGCAGCTCGGACTCCCGGAATGAAAAA.

Turning to this clone: Read data end 3 residues before the CDR3 end; the end is taken from the germline J gene. V gene TRBV7-2 combines with J gene TRBJ2-5; D is perhaps TRBD1 (7 bases). From germline, CDR1 is SGHTA and CDR2 FQGNSA. The length of the CDR3 is 14 residues. Trimming removed 6 bases at V and 5 bases at J, with 16 bases between. The chain's CDR3 is CASRQGGGMETQYF. The CDR3 DNA, read in part, is TGTGCCAGCAGGCAGGGGGGCGGGATGGAGACC.

Here the CDR3 reads CATSRDSSGTDTQYF. Incomplete CDR3 DNA: TGTGCCACCAGCAGAGACTCTAGTGGCACAGATACG. The chain is built from TRBV15 and TRBJ2-3; D gene unclear. The read ends 3 residues early relative to the CDR3; the germline J gene fills the gap. V lost 0 bases and J lost 1, with 8 bases in between. Germline V gene data show CDR1 as LNHNV and CDR2 as YYDKDF (reference sequence). The CDR3 covers 15 residues.

Note on this clone: The read terminates 3 residues before the CDR3 end, so the remaining end is supplied by the germline J gene. V and J are TRBV2 and TRBJ1-6; D is uncertain. V was trimmed by 6 bases and J by 6 bases, leaving 12 bases between them. This CDR3 comprises 14 residues. Looked up from germline, CDR1 is SNHLY and CDR2 is FYNNEI. The CDR3 bases that were read are TGTGCCAGCAGGCAGAGGGTACCTAATTCACCC. Translating gives CASRQRVPNSP. The entire CDR3 protein reads CASRQRVPNSPLHF.

To note about this clone: The DNA ends 3 residues before the CDR3 does, and the rest of the CDR3 is filled in from the germline J gene. The rearrangement links TRBV9 to TRBJ1-2, with D perhaps TRBD1 (6 bases). This CDR3 is 15 amino acids long. The germline CDR1 and CDR2 sequences are SGDLS and YYNGEE. V was trimmed by 1 base and J by 0 bases, leaving 10 bases between them. CDR3 bases read: TGTGCCAGCAGCGTATCCTGGGACACTAACTATGGC. As protein: CASSVSWDTNYG. In full, the CDR3 reads CASSVSWDTNYGYTF.

Details on this clone: Read data end 3 residues before the CDR3 end; the end is taken from the germline J gene. The chain uses TRBV2 and TRBJ2-3; no definite D call. The CDR3 loop spans 12 amino acids. Per the germline V gene, CDR1 is SNHLY and CDR2 is FYNNEI. The V and J ends lost 6 bases and 5 bases respectively, with 9 bases between them. CDR3 bases read: TGTGCCAGCAGGCTCACTCTAGATACG. Its protein product is CASRLTLDT. The full CDR3 sequence reads CASRLTLDTQYF.

Partial CDR3 DNA: TGTGCCTGGAGCGCTAACCCCGGGACATCGGGGAGACCTGAA. This codes for CAWSANPGTSGRPE. Given in full, the CDR3 is CAWSANPGTSGRPEAFF. V gene TRBV30 combines with J gene TRBJ1-1, with a possible D match to TRBD1 (6 bases). Sequencing ends 3 residues short of the CDR3 end; the germline J gene provides the rest. With 3 bases removed from V and 6 bases from J, the gap between germline ends came to 26 bases. Germline CDR1 is GTSNPN and CDR2 is SVGIG (reference sequence). This CDR3 contains 17 residues.

For this clone: The read finishes 3 residues shy of the CDR3 end, and the germline J gene is used to complete it. The rearrangement joins TRBV2 to TRBJ2-1; 12 bases are a match to TRBD2. The V segment lost 7 bases and the J segment 3 bases; nucleotides outside the gene matches: 1. CDR1 and CDR2 from the germline V gene are SNHLY and FYNNEI. The CDR3 runs 14 residues. CDR3: CASMGLAGYNEQFF. CDR3 bases read: TGTGCCAGCATGGGACTAGCGGGCTACAATGAG.

In the case of this clone: The read gets to within 3 residues of the CDR3 end, and the germline J gene fills in the rest. The chain has TRBV18 and TRBJ1-2, with 7 nucleotides matching TRBD1. The germline V gene encodes CDR1 KGHSH and CDR2 LQKENI. The CDR3 consists of 12 residues. The part of the CDR3 DNA that was read is TGTGCCAGCTCACCGGGGACAGAGGGC. Its translation: CASSPGTEG. The CDR3 as a whole reads CASSPGTEGYTF.

Of note for this clone: The read is 3 residues too short to cover the CDR3 end, so that end is filled in from the germline J gene. V and J are TRBV6-2 or TRBV6-3 and TRBJ2-7, with 8 bases lining up with TRBD1. J gave up 2 bases and V 1 base, and 4 bases lay outside the gene matches. This CDR3 is built from 15 residues. The germline V gene has CDR1 MNHEY and CDR2 SVGEGT. CDR3 in amino acids: CASSYLGQVPYEQYF. The covered CDR3 bases are TGTGCCAGCAGTTACTTGGGACAGGTCCCCTACGAG.

Remarks on this clone: The read gets to within 3 residues of the CDR3 end, and the germline J gene fills in the rest. This chain joins TRBV20-1 and TRBJ2-6, with a possible D match to TRBD1 (6 bases). The CDR3 loop spans 18 amino acids. V gave up 3 bases and J gave up 0 bases, with 18 bases separating them. The germline V gene encodes CDR1 DFQATT and CDR2 SNEGSKA (reference sequence). CDR3: CSASLATGRPSGANVLTF. The covered CDR3 bases are TGCAGTGCTAGTTTGGCTACAGGGCGACCCTCTGGGGCCAACGTC.

The sequenced part of the CDR3 DNA is TGTGCCTGGACCGAACGCGGGCTAGCGGGAGATACC. It codes for CAWTERGLAGDT. The CDR3, in full, reads CAWTERGLAGDTYTF. The gene calls are TRBV30 and TRBJ1-2; D is unresolved. Read data end 3 residues before the CDR3 end; the end is taken from the germline J gene. The CDR3 runs to 15 residues. Germline-derived CDR1 and CDR2 are GTSNPN and SVGIG (reference sequence).

A remark on this clone: Read data end 3 residues before the CDR3 end; the end is taken from the germline J gene. The chain couples TRBV28 to TRBJ1-5; D gene ambiguous. Trimming left V 3 bases short and J 2 bases short, with 8 bases between. From germline, CDR1 is MDHEN and CDR2 SYDVKM. CDR3 length: 14 residues. The CDR3 sequence: CASSFSSGNQPQHF. The DNA read from the CDR3 is TGTGCCAGCAGTTTTTCCAGTGGCAATCAGCCC.

As for this clone: Its ends do not fully match the called genes, so a read error is possible. The DNA ends 3 residues before the CDR3 does, and the rest of the CDR3 is filled in from the germline J gene. This specimen includes other DNA sequences encoding the same CDR3. This chain connects TRBV19 to TRBJ1-3; no definite D call. The CDR3 loop spans 14 amino acids. CDR1 is LNHDA, CDR2 SQIVND, per germline (reference sequence). CDR3 bases read: TGTGCCAGTAGGGGTTCCGACTCTGGAAACACA. It encodes CASRGSDSGNT. The complete CDR3 sequence is CASRGSDSGNTIYF.

To note about this clone: The read finishes 3 residues shy of the CDR3 end, and the germline J gene is used to complete it. This chain joins TRBV20-1 and TRBJ2-2, with D perhaps matching TRBD1 (5 bases). The CDR3 contains 16 residues. Per the germline V gene, CDR1 is DFQATT and CDR2 is SNEGSKA (reference sequence). CDR3 in amino acids: CSAALPAVSGANVLFF. CDR3 DNA, as far as it was read: TGCAGTGCTGCACTTCCCGCAGTCTCTGGGGCCAACGTG.

Concerning this clone itself: The read gets to within 3 residues of the CDR3 end, and the germline J gene fills in the rest. V and J are TRBV5-1 and TRBJ2-7, with 7 bases matching TRBD1. Germline V gene data show CDR1 as SGHRS and CDR2 as YFSETQ. J gave up 3 bases and V 1 base, and 4 bases lay outside the gene matches. The length of the CDR3 is 14 residues. Partial CDR3 DNA: TGCGCCAGCAGCTTGACAGGGGAGTTCTACGAG. This codes for CASSLTGEFYE. The whole CDR3 sequence reads CASSLTGEFYEQYF.

As regards this clone: The CDR3 extends 3 residues past the end of the read, so its final part is completed from the germline J gene. The gene calls are TRBV7-8 and TRBJ2-2, with 9 bases aligning to TRBD1. This CDR3 comprises 17 residues. Trimming cost V 5 bases and J 7 bases; bases outside gene matches: 14. Germline CDR1 is SGHVS and CDR2 is FQNEAQ. The sequenced part of the CDR3 DNA is TGTGCCAGCAGCGCATACAGGGGGCTTTCGGTTGACGGGGAG. This translates into CASSAYRGLSVDGE. The whole CDR3 sequence is CASSAYRGLSVDGELFF.

CDR3 sequence: CASSLSGGTDTQYF. CDR3 DNA (partial): TGCGCCAGCAGCTTGAGCGGGGGCACAGATACG. This chain joins TRBV5-1 and TRBJ2-3, with 7 bases matching TRBD2. Read coverage stops 3 residues before the CDR3 terminus; the germline J gene supplies the remainder. The ends lost 1 base at V and 1 base at J; junction bases unmatched: 0. This CDR3 is built from 14 residues. Per germline, CDR1 SGHRS and CDR2 YFSETQ.